The clone carrying this T cell receptor (beta chain) is medium-sized. This sample was taken from a study of T cells in tumors after PD-1 blockade. Produced via immunoSEQ multiplex PCR; TCRdb's table is partial and in-frame only. Among 14,000 to 15,000 clones listed, over 75% were seen once. The source material was PBMCs, sampled after anti-PD-1 treatment. This TCR came from a human donor with basal cell carcinoma.

The CDR3, as DNA: TGTGCCAGCAGCTTATTACAGGGTGAAAAACTGTTTTTT. This translates into CASSLLQGEKLFF. This chain connects TRBV7-3 to TRBJ1-4; D might be TRBD1 (6 bases). The CDR3 covers 13 residues. The ends were cut back, 2 bases at V and 7 bases at J, with 8 bases in the middle. CDR1 is SGHTA, CDR2 FQGTGA, per germline. Full variable domain (rest looked up from reference TRBV7-3 and TRBJ1-4): GAGVSQTPSNKVTEKGKYVELRCDPISGHTALYWYRQSLGQGPEFLIYFQGTGAADDSGLPNDRFFAVRPEGSVSTLKIQRTERGDSAVYLCASSLLQGEKLFFGSGTQLSVL.